The clone carrying this TCR beta chain occurred a few times. Its antigen is currently unknown. The sample is drawn from a study of CD8+CD57+ T cells in acquired aplastic anemia. Study-wide context: Around 3.2 ug was the average amount of DNA from sorted CD4+ and CD8+ cells. The study's findings and limits: A significant difference in CD8+ Simpson's diversity between patients and controls was not found. Roughly 30 sequences, all CD8+ CDR3, were shared between patients and controls.

The V end lost 0 bases, the J end lost 3 bases, and 9 bases lay between the germline ends. The CDR3 covers 13 residues. Per germline, CDR1 DFQATT and CDR2 SNEGSKA (reference sequence). TCR beta VDJ and CDR3 profiles were obtained from a genomic DNA template. TCRdb reanalysed the reads using MiXCR and keeps one entry per CDR3 protein. Of a few hundred thousand distinct CDR3 sequences listed, just under 70% are singletons. The sample consisted of sorted CD4+, CD8+, or CD8+CD57+ T cells (not recorded which) from PBMCs. The gene calls are TRBV20-1 and TRBJ2-7, with D possibly TRBD1 on 6 matching bases. The source is a human donor in good health, serving as a control. For the CDR3, the DNA is TGCAGTGCTAGAGAGATACAGGGCTACGAGCAGTACTTC. Translation: CSAREIQGYEQYF.